These 30 T cell receptor beta chains share one sample of origin, sequenced in a study of T cells in Graves' hyperthyroidism and ophthalmopathy. Amplification of TCR beta CDR3 regions was performed using RNA transcripts as template. During a first-round RT-PCR of the TCR CDR3, the HTBI primer set was used. MiXCR was run by TCRdb on the multiplex PCR reads, yielding one entry per CDR3 protein. This table has around 260,000 distinct CDR3 sequences, around 25% appearing once. The sample comprised blood. These receptors were collected from a man aged 40-49 years with Graves' hyperthyroidism that later progressed to Graves' ophthalmopathy.

V gene TRBV7-9 combines with J gene TRBJ1-2, with unresolved D. Trimming took off 3 bases at V and 2 bases at J, with 4 bases between the two ends. The length of the CDR3 is 12 residues. Germline V gives CDR1 SEHNR, CDR2 FQNEAQ (reference sequence). The CDR3 nucleotides are TGTGCCAGCAGCTTGATCAACTATGGCTACACCTTC. Translation gives CASSLINYGYTF.

In this sample, this clonotype turned up many times. V usage is TRBV24-1 and J usage is TRBJ2-5; D unclear. The CDR3 extends over 15 amino acids. In germline, CDR1 is KGHDR, CDR2 SFDVKD. The V end was cut by 5 bases, the J end by 5 bases, with 17 bases between. CDR3 sequence: CATSALVGVAETQYF. CDR3 coding DNA: TGTGCCACCAGTGCCCTCGTTGGGGTTGCTGAGACCCAGTACTTC.

V is TRBV6-1 and J is TRBJ2-7; D might be TRBD2 (5 bases). V was cut by 6 bases and J by 6 bases, with 21 bases left in between. CDR3 length: 15 amino acids. Germline V lookup: CDR1 MNHNS, CDR2 SASEGT. Here the CDR3 reads CASSSPRDWEGEQYF. The CDR3 DNA reads TGTGCCAGCAGCTCCCCTCGGGATTGGGAAGGCGAGCAGTACTTC.

This clonotype was counted at least ten times. This chain connects TRBV11-2 to TRBJ1-2; D is uncertain. Per germline, CDR1 SGHAT and CDR2 FQNNGV. The CDR3 totals 13 residues. V dropped 3 bases and J dropped 3 bases, with 8 bases sitting between them. DNA for the CDR3: TGTGCCAGCAGCTTCGCAGCCCACTATGGCTACACCTTC. Translation: CASSFAAHYGYTF.

This clonotype was seen repeatedly, ten times or more. The chain couples TRBV2 to TRBJ2-2, with 8 bases fitting TRBD2. The CDR3 is 13 amino acids. Germline CDR1 SNHLY, CDR2 FYNNEI. V lost 7 bases to trimming and J lost 6 bases; unmatched junction nucleotides: 4. The CDR3 loop is CASKAGGPGELFF. CDR3 nucleotide sequence: TGTGCCAGCAAGGCGGGAGGACCCGGGGAGCTGTTTTTT.

The genes are TRBV29-1 and TRBJ1-1, with 7 bases that match TRBD1. The CDR3 is made up of 13 amino acids. Germline V lookup: CDR1 SQVTM, CDR2 ANQGSEA. With V trimmed by 6 bases and J by 5 bases, 9 bases remained unmatched. The CDR3 sequence is CSVTDSGGTEAFF. CDR3 bases: TGCAGCGTGACCGACTCAGGGGGGACTGAAGCTTTCTTT.

In its sample, this clonotype was seen many times. V gene TRBV29-1 combines with J gene TRBJ2-7; D perhaps matches TRBD1 (6 bases). This CDR3 region has 13 residues. V was cut by 7 bases and J by 7 bases, with 20 bases left in between. CDR1 and CDR2 (germline): SQVTM, ANQGSEA. The CDR3 reads CSGMTPGTGEQYF. In DNA form, the CDR3 reads TGCAGCGGGATGACTCCTGGAACAGGGGAGCAGTACTTC.

This clonotype was observed a handful of times. The rearrangement links TRBV6-2 or TRBV6-3 to TRBJ2-7; TRBD2 agrees at 8 bases. V shed 5 bases and J 5 bases; nucleotides not matched to a gene: 8. Germline-derived CDR1 and CDR2 are MNHEY and SVGEGT. The CDR3 totals 14 residues. For the CDR3, the DNA is TGTGCCAGCAGTAATCCGGGACTAGTCGACGAGCAGTACTTC. Its protein is CASSNPGLVDEQYF.

This clonotype was seen many times. The V gene is TRBV27, the J gene TRBJ2-2; TRBD2 agrees at 7 bases. The CDR3 runs to 15 residues. Trimming removed 7 bases from V and 4 bases from J; junction bases left unmatched: 9. Germline values: CDR1 MNHEY, CDR2 SMNVEV (reference sequence). The CDR3 DNA sequence: TGTGCCAGCACCCGCAGGGCGGGAGCCACCGGGGAGCTGTTTTTT. Residues: CASTRRAGATGELFF.

There are many counts of this clonotype. The rearrangement joins TRBV6-6 to TRBJ1-2; D is possibly TRBD1 (6 bases). In germline, CDR1 is MNHNY, CDR2 SVGAGI (reference sequence). Trimming cost V 6 bases and J 3 bases, with 11 bases left between them. This CDR3 is built from 13 residues. CDR3 sequence: CASRLTGYYGYTF. Here the CDR3 DNA reads TGTGCCAGCAGGTTGACAGGTTACTATGGCTACACCTTC.

With respect to this clonotype: A read error is possible here, since a much larger clone lies one base away. This rearrangement joins TRBV5-1 to TRBJ2-7, with 7 bases matching TRBD1. The CDR3 is 14 amino acids. The germline V gene encodes CDR1 SGHRS and CDR2 YFSETQ. The V and J ends lost 6 bases and 2 bases, in that order; junction bases with no gene match: 8. CDR3 sequence reads: CASMPDRLPYEQYF. The CDR3, as DNA: TGCGCCAGCATGCCGGACAGGCTCCCCTACGAGCAGTACTTC. Combining the CDR3 with reference TRBV5-1 and TRBJ2-7 gives the whole variable domain KAGVTQTPRYLIKTRGQQVTLSCSPISGHRSVSWYQQTPGQGLQFLFEYFSETQRNKGNFPGRFSGRQFSNSRSEMNVSTLELGDSALYLCASMPDRLPYEQYFGPGTRLTVT.

This clonotype has only a few counts. The CDR3 nucleotides are TGTGCCAGCAGTTACGGGCAGTCGGACACTGAAGCTTTCTTT. It is translated as CASSYGQSDTEAFF. The V call is TRBV6-2 or TRBV6-3, the J call TRBJ1-1; no clear D gene. Trimming cost V 2 bases and J 3 bases, with 10 bases left between them. Germline V gene lookup returns CDR1 MNHEY and CDR2 SVGEGT. This CDR3 region has 14 residues.

In this sample, this clonotype turned up a few times. The J gene is TRBJ2-5, the V gene TRBV3-1, with D hard to call. From germline, CDR1 is LGHDT and CDR2 YNNKEL (reference sequence). Trimming removed 8 bases at V and 3 bases at J, with 7 bases between. The CDR3 sequence is 11 residues long. The CDR3 DNA reads TGTGCCAGCCGAGGCAAAGAGACCCAGTACTTC. As protein: CASRGKETQYF.

This clonotype has ten or more counts. The CDR3 loop reads CATKTGNSNQPQHF. The CDR3 bases are TGTGCCACCAAGACAGGGAATAGCAATCAGCCCCAGCATTTT. The chain uses TRBV10-3 and TRBJ1-5, with 7 positions matching TRBD1. The germline V gene encodes CDR1 ENHRY and CDR2 SYGVKD. Unmatched junction bases numbered 6, after V lost 10 bases and J lost 0 bases. The CDR3 spans 14 residues.

The genes are TRBV7-2 and TRBJ2-3; D is uncertain. This CDR3 contains 13 residues. V was shortened by 4 bases and J by 1 base, with 6 bases between the two germline ends. CDR1 is SGHTA, CDR2 FQGNSA, per germline. The CDR3 coding sequence is TGTGCCAGCAGCTGGCAGCGCACAGATACGCAGTATTTT. Translated: CASSWQRTDTQYF.

This clonotype was seen at least ten times. V and J are TRBV5-1 and TRBJ2-7, with 9 bases aligning to TRBD2. CDR1 and CDR2 (germline): SGHRS, YFSETQ. V shed 1 base and J 2 bases; nucleotides not matched to a gene: 7. This CDR3 is 16 amino acids long. CDR3 protein: CASSLSGVAGAYEQYF. CDR3 bases: TGCGCCAGCAGCTTGTCGGGGGTAGCGGGGGCCTACGAGCAGTACTTC.

The chain joins TRBV12-3 or TRBV12-4 to TRBJ2-2, with 7 bases matching TRBD1. This CDR3 is built from 15 residues. The V segment lost 5 bases and the J segment 2 bases; nucleotides outside the gene matches: 5. The CDR3 loop reads CASSPRQGNTGELFF. For the CDR3, the DNA is TGTGCCAGCAGTCCTAGACAGGGTAACACCGGGGAGCTGTTTTTT.

This clonotype appeared many times. V gene TRBV19 combines with J gene TRBJ2-5; TRBD2 aligns across 8 bases. V lost 11 bases, J lost 4 bases, and 3 bases stayed unmatched. This CDR3 has 11 amino acids. Germline CDR1 and CDR2: LNHDA and SQIVND (reference sequence). CDR3 coding DNA: TGTGCCTCCAGCGGGGGAGAGACCCAGTACTTC. This codes for CASSGGETQYF.

This clonotype was picked up many times. Here the CDR3 DNA reads TGTGCCAGCAGGACCCCTGACGGTGGCTACACCTTC. Its protein product is CASRTPDGGYTF. The genes are TRBV27 and TRBJ1-2; D ambiguous. The V end lost 6 bases, the J end lost 7 bases, and 12 bases lay between the germline ends. CDR3 length: 12 amino acids. The germline gives CDR1 MNHEY, CDR2 SMNVEV (reference sequence).

This chain uses TRBV6-2 or TRBV6-3 with TRBJ1-1; D ambiguous. This CDR3 is built from 14 residues. Germline CDR1 is MNHEY and CDR2 is SVGEGT. V gave up 2 bases and J gave up 1 base, with 8 bases separating them. CDR3 amino acids: CASSYVGRNTEAFF. The CDR3 bases are TGTGCCAGCAGTTACGTCGGGCGGAACACTGAAGCTTTCTTT.

Ten or more counts support this clonotype. The chain has TRBV7-6 and TRBJ2-3; 13 positions agree with TRBD2. The CDR3 totals 13 residues. J was trimmed by 9 bases and V by 5 bases; bases with no gene match: 2. Germline loops: CDR1 SGHVS, CDR2 FNYEAQ. CDR3 coding DNA: TGTGCCAGCAGCAGGACTAGCGGGAGCACGCAGTATTTT. Translation: CASSRTSGSTQYF.

This clonotype was counted between two and nine times. The chain links TRBV28 to TRBJ2-5; 10 bases map to TRBD2. Germline loops: CDR1 MDHEN, CDR2 SYDVKM. The CDR3 consists of 14 residues. The J segment lost 4 bases and the V segment lost 5 bases, leaving 4 bases of the junction unmatched. The CDR3 region has the DNA TGTGCCAGCAGTAGCGGGAGGGCCGGAGAGACCCAGTACTTC. Protein product: CASSSGRAGETQYF.

The sample holds many counts of this clonotype. In DNA, the CDR3 is TGTGCCAGCAGCTTTAGTGGGGGGTTCACCGGGGAGCTGTTTTTT. Translated: CASSFSGGFTGELFF. V is TRBV7-3 and J is TRBJ2-2, with TRBD2 as a possible D gene (6 bases). The CDR3 loop spans 15 amino acids. V dropped 3 bases and J dropped 4 bases, with 12 bases sitting between them. Germline V lookup: CDR1 SGHTA, CDR2 FQGTGA.

The sample holds many counts of this clonotype. The chain has TRBV18 and TRBJ2-7; the match to TRBD1 covers 7 bases. This CDR3 spans 14 amino acids. The ends lost 3 bases at V and 2 bases at J; junction bases unmatched: 4. The germline gives CDR1 KGHSH, CDR2 LQKENI. In DNA, the CDR3 is TGTGCCAGCTCACCTGGGACAGAGCCCTACGAGCAGTACTTC. Protein product: CASSPGTEPYEQYF. The full variable domain, its missing parts supplied by reference TRBV18 and TRBJ2-7, is NAGVMQNPRHLVRRRGQEARLRCSPMKGHSHVYWYRQLPEEGLKFMVYLQKENIIDESGMPKERFSAEFPKEGPSILRIQQVVRGDSAAYFCASSPGTEPYEQYFGPGTRLTVT.

This clonotype has a count of ten or more. The chain couples TRBV20-1 to TRBJ2-7; 10 nucleotides line up with TRBD2. V gave up 4 bases and J gave up 2 bases; unmatched junction bases: 5. Germline V gene sequence: CDR1 DFQATT, CDR2 SNEGSKA (reference sequence). The CDR3 consists of 14 residues. Here the CDR3 DNA reads TGCAGTGCTACCCCCGGGACTAGCGCCTACGAGCAGTACTTC. The encoded protein is CSATPGTSAYEQYF.

This clonotype was found many times. The J gene is TRBJ2-5, the V gene TRBV24-1; 9 bases agree with TRBD2. Germline lookup yields CDR1 KGHDR and CDR2 SFDVKD. The V segment lost 5 bases and the J segment 3 bases; nucleotides outside the gene matches: 3. The CDR3 runs to 14 residues. Here the CDR3 reads CATSGAGGKETQYF. The CDR3 DNA follows: TGTGCCACCAGTGGCGCGGGAGGGAAAGAGACCCAGTACTTC.

This clonotype was observed many times. This chain links TRBV20-1 with TRBJ1-1, with D possibly being TRBD1 (6 bases). V was trimmed by 1 base and J by 4 bases, leaving 7 bases between them. CDR1 and CDR2 from the germline V gene are DFQATT and SNEGSKA (reference sequence). This CDR3 is 12 amino acids long. In nucleotides, the CDR3 is TGCAGTGCTAGAGTCAGGGGCACTGAAGCTTTCTTT. Its translation is CSARVRGTEAFF.

This clonotype occurred many times. The V and J genes are TRBV6-2 or TRBV6-3 and TRBJ1-1; possibly TRBD1 for D (5 bases). V gave up 6 bases and J gave up 6 bases, with 8 bases separating them. Germline V lookup: CDR1 MNHEY, CDR2 SVGEGT. This CDR3 region has 11 residues. The CDR3 protein is CASSWGAEAFF. The DNA for the CDR3 is TGTGCCAGCAGCTGGGGGGCTGAAGCTTTCTTT.

This clonotype was picked up many times. The chain links TRBV7-3 to TRBJ1-1, with TRBD1 as a possible D gene (5 bases). The CDR3 is 15 amino acids. Germline values: CDR1 SGHTA, CDR2 FQGTGA. Trimming removed 0 bases from V and 0 bases from J, with 8 bases in between. The chain's CDR3 is CASSLTGAMNTEAFF. DNA for the CDR3: TGTGCCAGCAGCTTAACAGGGGCGATGAACACTGAAGCTTTCTTT.

This clonotype appeared many times. The chain combines TRBV10-3 with TRBJ2-7, with D possibly being TRBD2 (5 bases). Germline values: CDR1 ENHRY, CDR2 SYGVKD. The CDR3 contains 14 residues. Trimming cost V 3 bases and J 0 bases, with 9 bases left between them. The CDR3: CAISDLGSSYEQYF. DNA for the CDR3: TGTGCCATCAGTGATCTGGGGAGCTCCTACGAGCAGTACTTC.